A single T cell receptor (beta chain) is shown here with its context. Germline V CDR1 and CDR2: MNHNY, SVGAGI (reference sequence). Trimming took off 2 bases at V and 5 bases at J, with 7 bases between the two ends. CDR3 length: 12 amino acids. This sample stems from a study of blood T cell repertoires in COVID-19. Overall study: Sites in the United States, Italy and Spain provided acute and convalescent COVID-19 samples. PBMCs, B-cell-depleted T cells, or T cells were the source of the cDNA or gDNA that made up the material.

The authors' processing: How many nucleated cells were present was estimated from reference gene primer amplification. The repertoire was sequenced with immunoSEQ multiplex PCR; TCRdb's copy has only in-frame clones and lacks some. V and J calls and clone size follow that table, whereas D and trimming were derived from the DNA. The sample carries 250,000 to 350,000 clones, about nine tenths recorded once. The sequenced material came from peripheral blood. This rearrangement joins TRBV6-6 to TRBJ2-7, with D possibly matching TRBD1 (6 bases). The receptor's source is a woman between 40 and 55 years old who had recovered from COVID-19. The CDR3 loop reads CASSYPGDEQYF. The CDR3, as DNA: TGTGCCAGCAGTTACCCAGGGGACGAGCAGTACTTC.